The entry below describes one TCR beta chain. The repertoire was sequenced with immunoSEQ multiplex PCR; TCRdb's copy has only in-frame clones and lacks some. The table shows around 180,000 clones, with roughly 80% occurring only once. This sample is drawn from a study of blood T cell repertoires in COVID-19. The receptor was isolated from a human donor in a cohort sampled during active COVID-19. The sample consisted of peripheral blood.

Written as DNA, the CDR3 is TGTGCCAGCAGCTTAGGAGGGACAGGTGGAAACACCATATATTTT. Residues: CASSLGGTGGNTIYF. The chain links TRBV7-8 to TRBJ1-3; 8 nucleotides line up with TRBD1. CDR1 is SGHVS, CDR2 FQNEAQ, per germline. CDR3 size: 15 residues. Trimming removed 1 base from V and 3 bases from J; junction bases left unmatched: 2.